This T cell receptor beta chain was retrieved from a study of T cell responses to AZD1222 COVID-19 vaccine. The study's findings and limits: Among the donors, most were white British and more were female, and clonal diversity was possibly underestimated. Receipt of two AZD1222 doses was followed by a rise in Spike-specific TCR breadth and depth. Only a handful of AZD1222 recipients were seropositive at baseline. Repertoires were obtained only post-peak T cell response.

V was trimmed by 1 base and J by 7 bases, leaving 14 bases between them. Germline V gene sequence: CDR1 LNHNV, CDR2 YYDKDF (reference sequence). This CDR3 is built from 14 residues. As for this clone: What it binds is not known.

Profiling relied on immunoSEQ multiplex PCR, and the TCRdb table lists in-frame clones only, not all of them. The sample shows about 180,000 clones, around 88% of them seen only once. The specimen comprised peripheral blood, sampled on day 0 of AZD1222 vaccination. This clonotype was sampled from an adult in good health. This chain joins TRBV15 and TRBJ2-7; D is unresolved. This chain's CDR3 is CATSRGENLGEQYF. CDR3 DNA: TGTGCCACCAGCAGAGGAGAGAATCTCGGGGAGCAGTACTTC.